The 16 T cell receptor beta chains below come from one sample, sequenced in a study of beta chain features in type 1 diabetes. Isolated RNA was reverse transcribed in full, so expressed TCRB transcripts were sequenced. Only in-frame clones appear in the TCRdb table, and some are missing; sequencing was by immunoSEQ multiplex PCR. This table holds about 900,000 clones, 17% found once. Sequenced sample: naive CD4+ T cells from blood. The receptor source for this set is a woman aged 18 to 35 in good health.

In this sample, this clone turned up a few times. The V call is TRBV27, the J call TRBJ2-1; 11 bases map to TRBD2. V gave up 2 bases and J gave up 4 bases; unmatched junction bases: 10. The CDR3 runs 18 residues. The germline gives CDR1 MNHEY, CDR2 SMNVEV (reference sequence). CDR3 in amino acids: CASSLRLTSGRSYNEQFF. The CDR3 nucleotides read TGTGCCAGCAGTTTAAGGTTAACTAGCGGGAGATCGTACAATGAGCAGTTCTTC.

This clone was seen more than once but under ten times. The rearrangement uses TRBV7-9 and TRBJ1-1; TRBD1 is a possible D gene (6 bases). V was pared by 4 bases and J by 2 bases, with 11 bases between. Germline loops: CDR1 SEHNR, CDR2 FQNEAQ (reference sequence). CDR3 length: 14 amino acids. The CDR3 loop is CASSSTGANTEAFF. In DNA, the CDR3 is TGTGCCAGCAGCTCGACAGGAGCTAACACTGAAGCTTTCTTT.

The V and J genes are TRBV4-2 and TRBJ2-7; D gene uncertain. The V and J ends lost 0 bases and 0 bases respectively, with 15 bases between them. There are 17 residues in the CDR3. Germline loops: CDR1 LGHNA, CDR2 YNFKEQ. The CDR3 DNA follows: TGTGCCAGCAGCCAAGATCTTCTGACGGTGAGCTCCTACGAGCAGTACTTC. Translated, it gives CASSQDLLTVSSYEQYF.

This clone appeared a few times. The rearrangement links TRBV7-2 to TRBJ2-7; D unresolved. The V gene lost 3 bases and the J gene lost 0 bases, with 12 bases spanning the gap. Germline values: CDR1 SGHTA, CDR2 FQGNSA. CDR3 length: 15 amino acids. The CDR3 region has the DNA TGTGCCAGCAGCTTTGTCCCAGCAGCCTCCTACGAGCAGTACTTC. This gives the protein CASSFVPAASYEQYF.

Notes on this clone: Different DNA sequences within this sample yield the same CDR3. The rearrangement joins TRBV5-6 to TRBJ2-5; weak D call: TRBD1 (6 bases). V lost 2 bases and J 4 bases, leaving 12 bases between the germline ends. Germline assignment: CDR1 SGHDT and CDR2 YYEEEE. CDR3 length: 14 residues. Here the CDR3 reads CASSFYDRRETQYF. The CDR3 bases are TGTGCCAGCAGCTTTTATGACAGGAGAGAGACCCAGTACTTC.

This clone has only a few counts. This chain connects TRBV7-2 to TRBJ2-1; possibly TRBD1 or TRBD2 for D (5 bases each). The germline V gene encodes CDR1 SGHTA and CDR2 FQGNSA. The CDR3 loop spans 15 amino acids. Trimming removed 4 bases from V and 9 bases from J, with 19 bases in between. CDR3 protein: CASSSQERASFEQFF. The CDR3, as DNA: TGTGCCAGCAGCTCACAGGAGAGGGCTAGTTTTGAGCAGTTCTTC.

The gene calls are TRBV6-1 and TRBJ2-1; TRBD1 is a possible D gene (5 bases). In germline, CDR1 is MNHNS, CDR2 SASEGT. This CDR3 is built from 14 residues. Trimming left V 6 bases short and J 3 bases short, with 12 bases between. The CDR3 coding sequence is TGTGCCAGCAGGACAGACGCGTTCTACAATGAGCAGTTCTTC. It is translated as CASRTDAFYNEQFF.

This chain joins TRBV5-1 and TRBJ1-2, with D perhaps TRBD1 (6 bases). The germline V and J ends were trimmed by 3 bases and 4 bases, with 10 bases remaining between them. Germline V gives CDR1 SGHRS, CDR2 YFSETQ. This CDR3 is built from 13 residues. CDR3 sequence (DNA): TGCGCCAGCAGCTGGGACATGAGCTATGGCTACACCTTC. Its translation: CASSWDMSYGYTF.

This clone was found a few times. The CDR3 DNA is TGTGCCAGCAGTTTCCGCTATGGGGGAGAGCAGTTCTTC. Amino acid sequence: CASSFRYGGEQFF. The chain employs TRBV27 and TRBJ2-1; D may be TRBD1 or TRBD2 (5 bases each). This CDR3 contains 13 residues. Germline lookup yields CDR1 MNHEY and CDR2 SMNVEV (reference sequence). V was clipped by 3 bases and J by 10 bases, with 13 bases between them.

This clone has only a few counts. The chain carries TRBV19 and TRBJ1-5; D not resolved. The CDR3 runs 15 residues. V shed 5 bases and J shed 5 bases, with 16 bases lying between them. Germline CDR1 and CDR2: LNHDA and SQIVND (reference sequence). CDR3 sequence reads: CASSPQDPTDQPQHF. CDR3 nucleotide sequence: TGTGCCAGTAGTCCTCAGGACCCTACGGATCAGCCCCAGCATTTT.

The rearrangement links TRBV6-6 to TRBJ1-5; no firm D call. In germline, CDR1 is MNHNY, CDR2 SVGAGI (reference sequence). The V end was cut by 6 bases, the J end by 7 bases, with 13 bases between. This CDR3 spans 13 amino acids. CDR3 residues: CASSAAGMQPQHF. The CDR3, as DNA: TGTGCCAGCAGCGCTGCTGGGATGCAGCCCCAGCATTTT.

Details on this clone: Other DNA sequences in this specimen translate into the identical CDR3. The V and J genes are TRBV7-2 and TRBJ2-5, with TRBD2 matching over 8 bases. Trimming took 2 bases from V and 5 from J; bases not matched to a gene: 1. The CDR3 has 13 amino acids. Germline V lookup: CDR1 SGHTA, CDR2 FQGNSA. CDR3 DNA: TGTGCCAGCAGCTTATCGGGAGGGGAGACCCAGTACTTC. It encodes CASSLSGGETQYF.

This chain connects TRBV5-1 to TRBJ2-5; D may be TRBD1 (6 bases). In germline, CDR1 is SGHRS, CDR2 YFSETQ. V was shortened by 0 bases and J by 4 bases, with 10 bases between the two germline ends. The CDR3 runs to 14 residues. The CDR3 DNA reads as TGCGCCAGCAGCTTGGCAGGGGAAAGAGAGACCCAGTACTTC. As protein: CASSLAGERETQYF.

This clone was observed a handful of times. CDR3 in DNA: TGTGCCAGCAGCGTGGGACAGGGGAACGAGCAGTACTTC. Amino acids: CASSVGQGNEQYF. The rearrangement links TRBV7-2 to TRBJ2-7; TRBD1 agrees at 10 bases. CDR1 and CDR2 from the germline V gene are SGHTA and FQGNSA. The V segment lost 5 bases and the J segment 5 bases; nucleotides outside the gene matches: 3. The CDR3 contains 13 residues. The full variable domain, with the rest looked up from reference TRBV7-2 and TRBJ2-7, is GAGVSQSPSNKVTEKGKDVELRCDPISGHTALYWYRQSLGQGLEFLIYFQGNSAPDKSGLPSDRFSAERTGGSVSTLTIQRTQQEDSAVYLCASSVGQGNEQYFGPGTRLTVT.

This clone was observed once. The V and J genes are TRBV18 and TRBJ2-2; 7 positions agree with TRBD1. Germline V CDR1 and CDR2: KGHSH, LQKENI. The CDR3 runs 13 residues. J lost 8 bases, V lost 8 bases, and 8 bases had no gene match. The CDR3 loop is CASTRQGRGELFF. The CDR3 bases are TGTGCCAGCACCAGACAGGGACGTGGGGAGCTGTTTTTT.

The chain has TRBV29-1 and TRBJ1-5; no firm D call. This CDR3 is 13 amino acids long. V lost 4 bases to trimming and J lost 0 bases, with 7 bases between them. CDR1 is SQVTM, CDR2 ANQGSEA, per germline. The CDR3 DNA reads as TGCAGCGTTGCACAGAATAGCAATCAGCCCCAGCATTTT. Protein product: CSVAQNSNQPQHF.